Following are 22 T cell receptor beta chains from one sample sequenced in a study of a mutant IDH1 vaccine in newly diagnosed glioma. Data came from immunoSEQ multiplex PCR; TCRdb stores just in-frame clones and leaves some out. The repertoire includes about 130,000 clones, 80% of them detected once, and 5% to 6% sits in the top ten. These receptors are not linked to any known antigen. Time point described: week 11, during vaccination. One vaccine dose held 300 ug of mutant IDH1 20-mer peptide and came with topical imiquimod. Sample: PBMCs, taken from a glioma patient whose treatment included an IDH1 peptide vaccine. The receptors were sampled from a man aged 40-49 years with glioma.

This clone is a singleton in its sample. V usage is TRBV9 and J usage is TRBJ2-7; D perhaps matches TRBD1 (5 bases). Trimming left V 4 bases short and J 2 bases short, with 10 bases between. This CDR3 spans 13 amino acids. CDR1 SGDLS and CDR2 YYNGEE come from the germline V gene. CDR3 amino acids: CASSLTEAYEQYF. The CDR3 coding sequence is TGTGCCAGCAGCCTGACAGAAGCCTACGAGCAGTACTTC.

As to this clone: Other DNA sequences from this sample encode an identical CDR3 as well. This chain connects TRBV18 to TRBJ2-7; D remains ambiguous. Germline V gene data show CDR1 as KGHSH and CDR2 as LQKENI. There are 12 residues in the CDR3. The V and J ends lost 3 bases and 0 bases respectively, with 3 bases between them. CDR3 amino acids: CASSPSSYEQYF. CDR3 coding DNA: TGTGCCAGCTCACCCAGCTCCTACGAGCAGTACTTC.

The V and J genes are TRBV30 and TRBJ2-3, with 10 bases identical to TRBD1. CDR3 size: 13 residues. V trimming: 4 bases; J trimming: 3 bases; junction bases outside the gene matches: 1. CDR1 and CDR2 (germline): GTSNPN, SVGIG (reference sequence). The CDR3 region is CAWTGQGTDTQYF. As DNA, the CDR3 is TGTGCCTGGACGGGACAGGGGACAGATACGCAGTATTTT.

The chain is built from TRBV28 and TRBJ2-1; D is ambiguous. CDR3 length equals 12 residues. Trimming cost V 1 base and J 7 bases, with 5 bases left between them. Germline values: CDR1 MDHEN, CDR2 SYDVKM. DNA for the CDR3: TGTGCCAGCAGTTTATACGGGAATGAGCAGTTCTTC. The encoded protein is CASSLYGNEQFF.

This chain uses TRBV7-6 with TRBJ2-7; 9 nucleotides align to TRBD1. Germline lookup yields CDR1 SGHVS and CDR2 FNYEAQ. This CDR3 comprises 14 residues. J lost 3 bases, V lost 5 bases, and 5 bases had no gene match. CDR3 sequence reads: CASSPGTGIYEQYF. CDR3 in DNA: TGTGCCAGCAGCCCCGGGACAGGGATCTACGAGCAGTACTTC.

The chain couples TRBV27 to TRBJ2-1, with TRBD2 identical over 10 bases. J was trimmed by 8 bases and V by 4 bases; bases with no gene match: 5. The germline gives CDR1 MNHEY, CDR2 SMNVEV (reference sequence). CDR3 size: 14 residues. CDR3 sequence: CASSSSGSSDEQFF. The CDR3 DNA follows: TGTGCCAGCAGTTCTAGCGGGAGTAGCGATGAGCAGTTCTTC.

CDR3 sequence (DNA): TGTGCCAGCAGCCAAGACCCTAGCGGAAGTAGCACAGATACGCAGTATTTT. This gives the protein CASSQDPSGSSTDTQYF. This chain connects TRBV4-2 to TRBJ2-3, with 7 bases aligning to TRBD2. Germline V CDR1 and CDR2: LGHNA, YNFKEQ. The CDR3 is 17 residues long. The junction had 6 bases not matched to a gene; V was cut back by 0 bases and J by 0 bases.

This chain connects TRBV15 to TRBJ1-3; D ambiguous. CDR3 length: 16 amino acids. V dropped 0 bases and J dropped 1 base, with 10 bases sitting between them. Per germline, CDR1 LNHNV and CDR2 YYDKDF (reference sequence). The CDR3 DNA follows: TGTGCCACCAGCAGAGAGAAGAGTCTGTCTGGAAACACCATATATTTT. The encoded protein is CATSREKSLSGNTIYF.

This clone was counted once. The chain couples TRBV6-5 to TRBJ1-4, with a weak D call TRBD1 (5 bases). This CDR3 spans 16 amino acids. Trimming took off 0 bases at V and 7 bases at J, with 15 bases between the two ends. Per germline, CDR1 MNHEY and CDR2 SVGAGI. CDR3 loop: CASSYSLGGEGEKLFF. DNA of the CDR3: TGTGCCAGCAGTTACTCGTTGGGAGGGGAGGGTGAAAAACTGTTTTTT.

This clone appeared once. The chain couples TRBV15 to TRBJ1-3; maybe TRBD1 (6 bases). V lost 0 bases, J lost 3 bases, and 9 bases lay in between. Germline CDR1 reads LNHNV; CDR2 reads YYDKDF (reference sequence). This CDR3 comprises 15 residues. CDR3 DNA sequence: TGTGCCACCAGCAGAGATGGGGGCAGTGGAAACACCATATATTTT. Translating it yields CATSRDGGSGNTIYF.

This clone was detected once. This chain connects TRBV27 to TRBJ2-3; a possible D gene is TRBD2 (5 bases). V was cut by 3 bases and J by 3 bases, with 7 bases left in between. The CDR3 length is 13 residues. Germline V gene lookup returns CDR1 MNHEY and CDR2 SMNVEV (reference sequence). CDR3 loop: CASSFTGTDTQYF. For the CDR3, the DNA is TGTGCCAGCAGTTTTACGGGGACAGATACGCAGTATTTT.

The chain couples TRBV7-2 to TRBJ2-7, with D tentatively TRBD1 (5 bases). This CDR3 comprises 14 residues. Per the germline V gene, CDR1 is SGHTA and CDR2 is FQGNSA. V was shortened by 4 bases and J by 2 bases, with 12 bases between the two germline ends. The CDR3 DNA is TGTGCCAGCAGCTCCCCAGGGTTACCCTACGAGCAGTACTTC. This codes for CASSSPGLPYEQYF.

Of note for this clone: The sample holds other DNA sequences that translate to the same CDR3. The chain couples TRBV19 to TRBJ1-1; the D gene is possibly TRBD1 (6 bases). Germline CDR1 LNHDA, CDR2 SQIVND (reference sequence). The CDR3 is 15 amino acids. V lost 0 bases, J lost 1 base, and 9 bases lay in between. Written as DNA, the CDR3 is TGTGCCAGTAGTATAGATCGGGGGCAGAACACTGAAGCTTTCTTT. Protein product: CASSIDRGQNTEAFF.

Only a few counts were recorded for this clone. The rearrangement links TRBV30 to TRBJ1-2; 8 bases agree with TRBD1. From germline, CDR1 is GTSNPN and CDR2 SVGIG (reference sequence). Trimming removed 0 bases from V and 6 bases from J; junction bases left unmatched: 6. This CDR3 comprises 14 residues. The CDR3 nucleotides read TGTGCCTGGAGTGTACAAAGGACAGGGAATGGCTACACCTTC. Its protein product is CAWSVQRTGNGYTF.

V gene TRBV28 combines with J gene TRBJ1-2; TRBD1 aligns across 7 bases. V was clipped by 5 bases and J by 8 bases; unmatched bases: 5. Germline V gives CDR1 MDHEN, CDR2 SYDVKM. The CDR3 sequence is 12 residues long. CDR3 residues: CASSGDSIGYTF. For the CDR3, the DNA is TGTGCCAGCAGTGGGGACAGTATAGGCTACACCTTC.

The chain couples TRBV30 to TRBJ2-5, with D perhaps matching TRBD1 or TRBD2 (5 bases each). The CDR3 totals 12 residues. V was cut by 8 bases and J by 1 base, with 11 bases left in between. Germline lookup yields CDR1 GTSNPN and CDR2 SVGIG (reference sequence). The CDR3 DNA reads as TGTGCCCACGGGACCCTCCAAGAGACCCAGTACTTC. Translation gives CAHGTLQETQYF.

The genes are TRBV28 and TRBJ1-3; D is perhaps TRBD1 (6 bases). Trimming stripped 3 bases from V and 0 bases from J, with 12 bases between. The CDR3 runs 16 residues. The germline V gene has CDR1 MDHEN and CDR2 SYDVKM. The CDR3 loop reads CASSFKLTGSGNTIYF. In DNA, the CDR3 is TGTGCCAGCAGTTTTAAACTGACAGGCTCTGGAAACACCATATATTTT.

This clone was observed once. The chain joins TRBV6-1 to TRBJ1-5, with 9 bases that match TRBD1. Germline loops: CDR1 MNHNS, CDR2 SASEGT. Trimming took 6 bases from V and 6 from J; bases not matched to a gene: 9. This CDR3 spans 15 amino acids. Written as DNA, the CDR3 is TGTGCCAGCAGCCACCGACAGGGGGGGGGTCAGCCCCAGCATTTT. This sequence encodes CASSHRQGGGQPQHF.

This chain connects TRBV9 to TRBJ1-2, with 8 bases aligning to TRBD1. The germline CDR1 and CDR2 sequences are SGDLS and YYNGEE. The V and J ends lost 0 bases and 2 bases, in that order; junction bases with no gene match: 3. The CDR3 runs 15 residues. The CDR3 DNA reads as TGTGCCAGCAGCGTAGGACAGGGGTGGAACTATGGCTACACCTTC. Protein product: CASSVGQGWNYGYTF.

The V call is TRBV6-4, the J call TRBJ2-1; tentatively, D is TRBD1 or TRBD2 (5 bases each). Trimming took 4 bases from V and 8 from J, leaving 12 bases between them. The CDR3 sequence is 13 residues long. The germline V gene has CDR1 MRHNA and CDR2 SNTAGT. The CDR3 DNA follows: TGTGCCAGCAGTGGAGGGGCGGAATATGAGCAGTTCTTC. This translates into CASSGGAEYEQFF.

This clone was seen a few times. This chain links TRBV5-1 with TRBJ2-7, with no clear D. The CDR3 length is 14 residues. Trimming shortened V by 0 bases and J by 5 bases, and 12 bases separated the two germline ends. The germline CDR1 and CDR2 sequences are SGHRS and YFSETQ. This CDR3 reads CASSLDSTSDEQYF. CDR3 nucleotides: TGCGCCAGCAGCTTGGACAGCACTTCGGACGAGCAGTACTTC.

J is TRBJ2-1 and V is TRBV5-1; D gene ambiguous. With 0 bases removed from V and 12 bases from J, the gap between germline ends came to 16 bases. This CDR3 is built from 14 residues. Germline V gene data show CDR1 as SGHRS and CDR2 as YFSETQ. CDR3 DNA: TGCGCCAGCAGCTTGGCCCCCCAGGTCCATGGGCAGTTCTTC. This gives the protein CASSLAPQVHGQFF.